The 25 T cell receptor beta chains in this list originate from one sample, sequenced in a study of early T cells in non-severe SARS-CoV-2 infection. TCRdb redid the calling of the 5' RACE reads with MiXCR, one entry per CDR3 protein. In the table there are 45,000 to 75,000 distinct CDR3 sequences, roughly 5.9% of which are singletons. Source material: whole blood. The receptors were gathered from an adult who was a healthcare worker with PCR-confirmed SARS-CoV-2 infection or an uninfected control (not recorded which).

In this sample, this clonotype turned up many times. V and J are TRBV6-5 and TRBJ2-5; D might be TRBD1 or TRBD2, each matching 5 bases. The germline gives CDR1 MNHEY, CDR2 SVGAGI. V was shortened by 3 bases and J by 3 bases, with 11 bases between the two germline ends. The CDR3 loop spans 14 amino acids. The CDR3 DNA sequence: TGTGCCAGCAGTTATGGGACCAGGGAAGAGACCCAGTACTTC. Amino acids: CASSYGTREETQYF.

This clonotype was counted at least ten times. The V gene is TRBV5-1, the J gene TRBJ1-5; D unclear. There are 15 residues in the CDR3. With 0 bases removed from V and 9 bases from J, the gap between germline ends came to 16 bases. Germline V gene data show CDR1 as SGHRS and CDR2 as YFSETQ. DNA of the CDR3: TGCGCCAGCAGCTTGGGCGTGGGCGAGAAAGGGCCCCAGCATTTT. Encoded protein: CASSLGVGEKGPQHF.

This clonotype has only a few counts. This rearrangement joins TRBV30 to TRBJ2-3; 9 bases map to TRBD2. The CDR3 has 13 residues. CDR1 is GTSNPN and CDR2 is SVGIG in the germline V gene (reference sequence). V shed 2 bases, J shed 7 bases, and the junction held 4 bases outside the gene matches. The CDR3 sequence: CAWSPSGGNTQYF. CDR3 DNA: TGTGCCTGGAGTCCGAGCGGGGGGAATACGCAGTATTTT.

V and J are TRBV3-1 and TRBJ1-2; D call uncertain. The CDR3 spans 15 residues. V was pared by 1 base and J by 2 bases, with 11 bases between. Germline loops: CDR1 LGHDT, CDR2 YNNKEL (reference sequence). CDR3 protein: CASSQGRVSNYGYTF. In DNA, the CDR3 is TGTGCCAGCAGCCAAGGAAGGGTATCGAACTATGGCTACACCTTC.

This sequence joins TRBV6-1 and TRBJ1-5, with D maybe TRBD1 (5 bases). V lost 4 bases and J lost 7, with 14 bases in between. The length of the CDR3 is 14 residues. Germline V lookup: CDR1 MNHNS, CDR2 SASEGT. The CDR3 loop reads CASSVFYEGQPQHF. CDR3 nucleotides: TGTGCCAGCAGTGTGTTCTATGAGGGGCAGCCCCAGCATTTT.

This clonotype was seen at least ten times. The chain is built from TRBV11-2 and TRBJ1-6; possible D gene TRBD1, 5 bases. The germline V and J ends were trimmed by 6 bases and 2 bases, with 14 bases remaining between them. Germline CDR1 is SGHAT and CDR2 is FQNNGV. The CDR3 contains 16 residues. The CDR3 reads CASRSPGRAYNSPLHF. The CDR3 DNA follows: TGTGCCAGCAGGTCCCCAGGGAGGGCCTATAATTCACCCCTCCACTTT.

This clonotype was seen repeatedly, ten times or more. V gene TRBV7-9 combines with J gene TRBJ2-1; D remains ambiguous. The CDR3 extends over 14 amino acids. Trimming took off 5 bases at V and 6 bases at J, with 14 bases between the two ends. Germline V gene sequence: CDR1 SEHNR, CDR2 FQNEAQ (reference sequence). CDR3 nucleotides: TGTGCCAGCAGCCGCCTGGGGTCGATCAATGAGCAGTTCTTC. This sequence encodes CASSRLGSINEQFF.

This clonotype was seen repeatedly, ten times or more. J is TRBJ2-1 and V is TRBV10-3; 7 positions agree with TRBD1. The CDR3 has 16 residues. The junction had 12 bases not matched to a gene; V was cut back by 6 bases and J by 4 bases. Germline CDR1 ENHRY, CDR2 SYGVKD. CDR3 DNA: TGTGCCATCAGCGTAACTCCGGGACAGTCTTACAATGAGCAGTTCTTC. This translates into CAISVTPGQSYNEQFF.

This clonotype was observed at least ten times. The CDR3 loop is CASSQDPPGNTIYF. The CDR3 region has the DNA TGTGCCAGCAGTCAGGACCCACCTGGAAACACCATATATTTT. This chain joins TRBV6-6 and TRBJ1-3, with no clear D. This CDR3 has 14 residues. The germline V and J ends were trimmed by 5 bases and 2 bases, with 10 bases remaining between them. Germline CDR1 MNHNY, CDR2 SVGAGI (reference sequence).

This clonotype has ten or more counts. V is TRBV11-2 and J is TRBJ2-3, with D possibly TRBD2 on 5 matching bases. The V and J ends lost 3 bases and 0 bases respectively, with 13 bases between them. The length of the CDR3 is 16 residues. CDR1 is SGHAT and CDR2 is FQNNGV in the germline V gene. CDR3 coding DNA: TGTGCCAGCAGCTTCCTAGCAAGGGCTAGCACAGATACGCAGTATTTT. Translation gives CASSFLARASTDTQYF.

This clonotype was found a few times. J is TRBJ2-7 and V is TRBV6-1; 7 bases align to TRBD2. From germline, CDR1 is MNHNS and CDR2 SASEGT. This CDR3 has 17 residues. The junction had 11 bases not matched to a gene; V was cut back by 0 bases and J by 3 bases. The CDR3 nucleotides read TGTGCCAGCAGTGAAGCGGATCGGACTAGAAGAGTCTACGAGCAGTACTTC. Translating gives CASSEADRTRRVYEQYF.

This clonotype was detected a few times. The V and J genes are TRBV19 and TRBJ2-5; 8 nucleotides match TRBD2. J gave up 11 bases and V 5 bases, and 10 bases lay outside the gene matches. Germline CDR1 is LNHDA and CDR2 is SQIVND (reference sequence). The CDR3 loop spans 13 amino acids. The CDR3 nucleotides read TGTGCCAGTAGTCCAGGGACTAGTGGTGTTCAGTACTTC. This encodes CASSPGTSGVQYF. The full variable domain, rest sourced from reference TRBV19 and TRBJ2-5, is DGGITQSPKYLFRKEGQNVTLSCEQNLNHDAMYWYRQDPGQGLRLIYYSQIVNDFQKGDIAEGYSVSREKKESFPLTVTSAQKNPTAFYLCASSPGTSGVQYFGPGTRLLVL.

In its sample, this clonotype was seen many times. This sequence joins TRBV28 and TRBJ2-1; D gene ambiguous. CDR1 is MDHEN, CDR2 SYDVKM, per germline. Trimming removed 10 bases at V and 7 bases at J, with 29 bases between. The CDR3 is made up of 17 amino acids. The CDR3 protein is CATTPAPRVTRLNEQFF. The CDR3 DNA sequence: TGTGCCACCACACCCGCGCCTAGGGTGACCCGGTTGAATGAGCAGTTCTTC.

This clonotype was detected ten times or more. The chain carries TRBV6-5 and TRBJ1-3, with D perhaps matching TRBD1 (5 bases). CDR3 length: 14 amino acids. Trimming took off 7 bases at V and 3 bases at J, with 13 bases between the two ends. CDR1 MNHEY and CDR2 SVGAGI come from the germline V gene. In nucleotides, the CDR3 is TGTGCCAGCACCCCAAGACAGATTGGAAACACCATATATTTT. This codes for CASTPRQIGNTIYF.

This clonotype was seen repeatedly, ten times or more. This sequence joins TRBV7-3 and TRBJ2-5; a weak D match, TRBD2 (7 bases). The germline gives CDR1 SGHTA, CDR2 FQGTGA. There are 15 residues in the CDR3. Trimming stripped 2 bases from V and 5 bases from J, with 15 bases between. CDR3 nucleotides: TGTGCCAGCAGCTTAGGCGGGGGCGCCGGGGAGACCCAGTACTTC. Translation gives CASSLGGGAGETQYF.

This clonotype has just a few counts. The J gene is TRBJ2-3, the V gene TRBV20-1; D is perhaps TRBD1 (5 bases). V was pared by 1 base and J by 0 bases, with 11 bases between. The CDR3 totals 15 residues. Germline loops: CDR1 DFQATT, CDR2 SNEGSKA (reference sequence). The chain's CDR3 is CSARAPGSSTDTQYF. The CDR3 DNA follows: TGCAGTGCTAGAGCCCCAGGGTCTAGCACAGATACGCAGTATTTT.

The CDR3 nucleotides read TGTGCCAGCAGCTTCTCCGGGACAGGGGTTGGAAACACCATATATTTT. Translation gives CASSFSGTGVGNTIYF. The chain has TRBV7-9 and TRBJ1-3, with TRBD1 identical over 10 bases. CDR3 size: 16 residues. V dropped 3 bases and J dropped 3; count of bases not matched to a gene: 5. From germline, CDR1 is SEHNR and CDR2 FQNEAQ (reference sequence).

The rearrangement joins TRBV25-1 to TRBJ2-3, with no clear D. The germline gives CDR1 MGHDK, CDR2 SYGVNS. This CDR3 is 14 amino acids long. Trimming removed 2 bases from V and 2 bases from J, with 8 bases in between. As DNA, the CDR3 is TGTGCCAGCAGTGAAGGCCACTTCACAGATACGCAGTATTTT. Amino acid sequence: CASSEGHFTDTQYF.

This clonotype has ten or more counts. The V gene is TRBV6-2 or TRBV6-3, the J gene TRBJ2-7; D remains ambiguous. V dropped 0 bases and J dropped 5 bases, with 8 bases sitting between them. CDR3 length: 13 amino acids. Germline V gene lookup returns CDR1 MNHEY and CDR2 SVGEGT. As DNA, the CDR3 is TGTGCCAGCAGTTACTCCCGGACGAACGAGCAGTACTTC. It encodes CASSYSRTNEQYF.

This clonotype was recorded many times. V gene TRBV5-6 combines with J gene TRBJ2-3, with TRBD2 matching 12 bases. The germline V gene encodes CDR1 SGHDT and CDR2 YYEEEE. The CDR3 is 17 residues long. The junction had 6 bases not matched to a gene; V was cut back by 2 bases and J by 2 bases. This chain's CDR3 is CASSFRTSGTLTDTQYF. CDR3 in DNA: TGTGCCAGCAGCTTCCGGACTAGCGGGACCCTCACAGATACGCAGTATTTT.

The V call is TRBV11-2, the J call TRBJ2-7; D is unresolved. The germline CDR1 and CDR2 sequences are SGHAT and FQNNGV. V shed 3 bases and J shed 0 bases, with 12 bases lying between them. The CDR3 has 15 amino acids. DNA for the CDR3: TGTGCCAGCAGCTTTGACTCGCTATACTCCTACGAGCAGTACTTC. Translated, it gives CASSFDSLYSYEQYF.

The V gene is TRBV5-1, the J gene TRBJ1-1, with D tentatively TRBD1 (6 bases). V was cut by 3 bases and J by 1 base, with 10 bases left in between. This CDR3 contains 14 residues. Germline CDR1 and CDR2: SGHRS and YFSETQ. The CDR3 coding sequence is TGCGCCAGCAGCTCGACAGGACGGAACACTGAAGCTTTCTTT. It specifies CASSSTGRNTEAFF. Full variable domain (missing parts from reference TRBV5-1 and TRBJ1-1): KAGVTQTPRYLIKTRGQQVTLSCSPISGHRSVSWYQQTPGQGLQFLFEYFSETQRNKGNFPGRFSGRQFSNSRSEMNVSTLELGDSALYLCASSSTGRNTEAFFGQGTRLTVV.

Details on this clonotype: A single base separates this from a much larger clone, so it may be a read error. V is TRBV20-1 and J is TRBJ2-3, with 7 bases fitting TRBD2. CDR1 DFQATT and CDR2 SNEGSKA come from the germline V gene (reference sequence). This CDR3 is built from 13 residues. J gave up 5 bases and V 1 base, and 3 bases lay outside the gene matches. CDR3: CSARVPGGDTQYF. In DNA form, the CDR3 reads TGCAGTGCTAGAGTGCCGGGGGGAGATACGCAGTATTTT.

This chain uses TRBV20-1 with TRBJ2-7; 10 bases line up with TRBD1. The CDR3 contains 14 residues. J lost 2 bases, V lost 5 bases, and 6 bases had no gene match. The germline CDR1 and CDR2 sequences are DFQATT and SNEGSKA (reference sequence). In nucleotides, the CDR3 is TGCAGTGCTGACGCAGGACAGGGGGCCTACGAGCAGTACTTC. It yields the protein CSADAGQGAYEQYF.

This chain links TRBV15 with TRBJ1-1; D perhaps matches TRBD1 (5 bases). The CDR3 has 16 amino acids. Germline V gene data show CDR1 as LNHNV and CDR2 as YYDKDF (reference sequence). The V end lost 0 bases, the J end lost 0 bases, and 11 bases lay between the germline ends. The CDR3 DNA sequence: TGTGCCACCAGCAGAGAACCCCAGGGAATGAACACTGAAGCTTTCTTT. Its translation: CATSREPQGMNTEAFF.